The next 25 T cell receptor beta chains were all read from a single sample in a study of cytomegalovirus exposure and HLA in healthy donors. This table comes from immunoSEQ multiplex PCR, and its TCRdb copy is limited to in-frame clones, with some not included. This sample yields about 240,000 clones, of which around 88% are seen a single time; around 1.2% belongs to the top ten. The specimen sequenced was PBMCs. The receptors come from a woman aged 25 to 45 in good health and CMV-seropositive.

This rearrangement joins TRBV6-1 to TRBJ1-1, with TRBD1 as a possible D gene (5 bases). In germline, CDR1 is MNHNS, CDR2 SASEGT. This CDR3 is 13 amino acids long. The V end lost 6 bases, the J end lost 1 base, and 9 bases lay between the germline ends. The CDR3 loop reads CASSRVGNTEAFF. CDR3 in DNA: TGTGCCAGCAGCAGGGTTGGGAACACTGAAGCTTTCTTT.

The J gene is TRBJ2-7, the V gene TRBV2; the D gene is possibly TRBD2 (5 bases). The germline V and J ends were trimmed by 9 bases and 0 bases, with 12 bases remaining between them. Looked up from germline, CDR1 is SNHLY and CDR2 is FYNNEI. CDR3 length equals 13 residues. The CDR3 spells CARRVLSSYEQYF. For the CDR3, the DNA is TGTGCCAGGAGGGTTTTAAGCTCCTACGAGCAGTACTTC.

The chain is built from TRBV9 and TRBJ1-2; 10 bases match TRBD1. CDR3 length equals 17 residues. The germline gives CDR1 SGDLS, CDR2 YYNGEE. V gave up 3 bases and J gave up 0 bases; unmatched junction bases: 8. The CDR3 loop is CASSAYGTGVSNYGYTF. The CDR3 DNA reads as TGTGCCAGCAGCGCGTATGGGACAGGGGTTTCTAACTATGGCTACACCTTC.

The chain combines TRBV5-6 with TRBJ2-3, with D maybe TRBD2 (5 bases). V dropped 1 base and J dropped 1 base, with 13 bases sitting between them. The germline gives CDR1 SGHDT, CDR2 YYEEEE. There are 16 residues in the CDR3. The CDR3 DNA reads as TGTGCCAGCAGCTTGTTTCTAGCATTGGGCACAGATACGCAGTATTTT. It codes for CASSLFLALGTDTQYF.

Turning to this clone: The sample contains more than one DNA sequence encoding this CDR3. The rearrangement links TRBV27 to TRBJ2-7, with TRBD2 identical over 13 bases. The germline gives CDR1 MNHEY, CDR2 SMNVEV (reference sequence). J gave up 2 bases and V 5 bases, and 0 bases lay outside the gene matches. CDR3 length equals 14 residues. DNA for the CDR3: TGTGCCAGCAGTGGACTAGCGGGAGCCTACGAGCAGTACTTC. This translates into CASSGLAGAYEQYF.

The table lists this clone with a few counts. This chain joins TRBV30 and TRBJ2-7; 7 nucleotides align to TRBD2. The CDR3 contains 12 residues. Germline V gene data show CDR1 as GTSNPN and CDR2 as SVGIG (reference sequence). This CDR3 reads CAWEAGPYEQYF. In DNA, the CDR3 is TGTGCGTGGGAAGCGGGACCTTACGAGCAGTACTTC.

This chain uses TRBV15 with TRBJ2-1; 9 nucleotides line up with TRBD2. Germline loops: CDR1 LNHNV, CDR2 YYDKDF (reference sequence). Trimming took 5 bases from V and 3 from J; bases not matched to a gene: 8. The CDR3 is 16 residues long. CDR3 in amino acids: CATSGAGGRVYNEQFF. The CDR3 DNA sequence: TGTGCCACCAGCGGAGCTGGCGGGAGGGTCTACAATGAGCAGTTCTTC. Full variable domain (remainder filled in from reference TRBV15 and TRBJ2-1): DAMVIQNPRYQVTQFGKPVTLSCSQTLNHNVMYWYQQKSSQAPKLLFHYYDKDFNNEADTPDNFQSRRPNTSFCFLDIRSPGLGDTAMYLCATSGAGGRVYNEQFFGPGTRLTVL.

This chain uses TRBV2 with TRBJ2-2, with D hard to call. Trimming pared 6 bases from V and 5 bases from J, leaving 10 bases between. This CDR3 contains 13 residues. Germline CDR1 and CDR2: SNHLY and FYNNEI. CDR3 coding DNA: TGTGCCAGCAGGCCCACACAGACCGGGGAGCTGTTTTTT. This encodes CASRPTQTGELFF.

The chain is built from TRBV5-1 and TRBJ2-1, with 13 bases fitting TRBD2. V shed 3 bases and J 5 bases; nucleotides not matched to a gene: 2. The CDR3 spans 15 residues. Germline loops: CDR1 SGHRS, CDR2 YFSETQ. The CDR3 DNA reads TGCGCCAGCAGCTGGGGGACTAGCGGGAACAATGAGCAGTTCTTC. Its translation: CASSWGTSGNNEQFF.

This clone came up once. This chain links TRBV29-1 with TRBJ2-1; tentatively, D is TRBD2 (5 bases). The germline V gene encodes CDR1 SQVTM and CDR2 ANQGSEA. This CDR3 has 16 amino acids. Trimming removed 1 base at V and 0 bases at J, with 13 bases between. As DNA, the CDR3 is TGCAGCGTTGAAGGGGCTCGGGGTAGCTCCTACAATGAGCAGTTCTTC. It translates to CSVEGARGSSYNEQFF.

This clone appeared once. The chain couples TRBV6-5 to TRBJ1-1, with 7 bases lining up with TRBD1. V lost 2 bases, J lost 0 bases, and 3 bases stayed unmatched. This CDR3 has 15 amino acids. CDR1 and CDR2 from the germline V gene are MNHEY and SVGAGI. The CDR3 reads CASSYRGTVNTEAFF. Written as DNA, the CDR3 is TGTGCCAGCAGTTACCGGGGGACAGTGAACACTGAAGCTTTCTTT.

This chain joins TRBV15 and TRBJ2-1; 7 bases map to TRBD1. Losses at the gene ends were 1 base for V and 1 base for J; bases not matched to a gene: 4. This CDR3 contains 16 residues. Germline V gene sequence: CDR1 LNHNV, CDR2 YYDKDF (reference sequence). The CDR3 reads CATSRAGGSSYNEQFF. The CDR3 coding sequence is TGTGCCACCAGCAGAGCAGGGGGTTCTTCCTACAATGAGCAGTTCTTC.

The chain carries TRBV27 and TRBJ2-3; D perhaps matches TRBD2 (7 bases). The V end lost 1 base, the J end lost 13 bases, and 18 bases lay between the germline ends. The CDR3 runs to 14 residues. CDR1 and CDR2 (germline): MNHEY, SMNVEV (reference sequence). The CDR3 protein is CASSLFVGGGLEYF. DNA for the CDR3: TGTGCCAGCAGTTTATTCGTGGGGGGGGGCCTTGAGTATTTT.

Comments on this clone: Within the sample, other DNA sequences also encode this same CDR3. The V gene is TRBV9, the J gene TRBJ2-1; maybe TRBD1 (5 bases). This CDR3 comprises 15 residues. V lost 0 bases and J 0 bases, leaving 7 bases between the germline ends. Per the germline V gene, CDR1 is SGDLS and CDR2 is YYNGEE. For the CDR3, the DNA is TGTGCCAGCAGCGTAGGGGGCGGCTCCTACAATGAGCAGTTCTTC. Translated: CASSVGGGSYNEQFF.

The CDR3 is CASSRLDEQFF. Here the CDR3 DNA reads TGTGCCAGCAGCCGGTTGGATGAGCAGTTCTTC. The chain combines TRBV5-4 with TRBJ2-1; the D is unclear. The CDR3 has 11 amino acids. Germline V lookup: CDR1 SGHNT, CDR2 YYREEE (reference sequence). With 4 bases removed from V and 8 bases from J, the gap between germline ends came to 7 bases.

The J gene is TRBJ2-7, the V gene TRBV13; 11 positions agree with TRBD2. The CDR3 has 20 amino acids. V shed 5 bases, J shed 0 bases, and the junction held 18 bases outside the gene matches. Germline CDR1 and CDR2: PRHDT and FYEKMQ (reference sequence). CDR3 nucleotide sequence: TGTGCCAGCAGCCGCCTTGACATCCTACCGACTAGCGGGGCCTCCTACGAGCAGTACTTC. It encodes CASSRLDILPTSGASYEQYF.

The chain couples TRBV30 to TRBJ1-5; perhaps TRBD1 as D (6 bases). In germline, CDR1 is GTSNPN, CDR2 SVGIG (reference sequence). CDR3 length: 15 amino acids. V lost 0 bases and J 2 bases, leaving 11 bases between the germline ends. CDR3 sequence: CAWSVGAGGNQPQHF. Here the CDR3 DNA reads TGTGCCTGGAGTGTAGGAGCAGGGGGCAATCAGCCCCAGCATTTT.

The rearrangement uses TRBV28 and TRBJ2-1; TRBD2 matches at 10 bases. Germline-derived CDR1 and CDR2 are MDHEN and SYDVKM. This CDR3 has 17 amino acids. V dropped 5 bases and J dropped 4; count of bases not matched to a gene: 11. The CDR3 DNA sequence: TGTGCCAGCAGTCCCCTCCAGCGGGAGGGGCTATACAATGAGCAGTTCTTC. It codes for CASSPLQREGLYNEQFF.

This sequence joins TRBV30 and TRBJ2-5; tentative D call: TRBD2 (7 bases). Trimming took 3 bases from V and 4 from J, leaving 12 bases between them. In germline, CDR1 is GTSNPN, CDR2 SVGIG (reference sequence). The CDR3 sequence is 13 residues long. CDR3 DNA: TGTGCCTGGAGCGGGGGGCTCGGAGAGACCCAGTACTTC. Translating it yields CAWSGGLGETQYF.

The chain recombines TRBV6-1 with TRBJ2-1; 8 positions match TRBD2. From germline, CDR1 is MNHNS and CDR2 SASEGT. The CDR3 sequence is 15 residues long. Trimming cost V 7 bases and J 0 bases; bases outside gene matches: 5. Here the CDR3 reads CASTRSGSSYNEQFF. The DNA of the CDR3 is TGTGCCAGCACTCGAAGCGGGAGCTCCTACAATGAGCAGTTCTTC.

The chain is built from TRBV2 and TRBJ2-3; possible D gene TRBD2, 5 bases. Per the germline V gene, CDR1 is SNHLY and CDR2 is FYNNEI. CDR3 length: 14 amino acids. Trimming took off 7 bases at V and 0 bases at J, with 11 bases between the two ends. The CDR3 is CASKRVLSTDTQYF. The CDR3 nucleotides read TGTGCCAGCAAGAGGGTTCTTAGCACAGATACGCAGTATTTT.

The J gene is TRBJ2-5, the V gene TRBV7-2; 7 bases fit TRBD2. Germline V gene data show CDR1 as SGHTA and CDR2 as FQGNSA. V lost 2 bases, J lost 2 bases, and 17 bases stayed unmatched. The CDR3 is 19 residues long. The CDR3 loop reads CASSLFSSGGLGDQETQYF. The CDR3 coding sequence is TGTGCCAGCAGCTTATTTAGTTCTGGAGGACTAGGGGATCAAGAGACCCAGTACTTC.

The chain joins TRBV19 to TRBJ2-2, with D unresolved. Germline V gene data show CDR1 as LNHDA and CDR2 as SQIVND (reference sequence). V lost 5 bases, J lost 2 bases, and 9 bases lay in between. The CDR3 totals 14 residues. As DNA, the CDR3 is TGTGCCAGTAGTCCCGCAACTAACACCGGGGAGCTGTTTTTT. Translating it yields CASSPATNTGELFF.

With regard to this clone: Germline and junction disagree at one end, which may indicate a read error. Here the CDR3 DNA reads TGTGCTAGCAGCCCCTCGGGGGGCCGAGAGACCCAGTACTTC. Amino acid sequence: CASSPSGGRETQYF. The chain is built from TRBV7-7 and TRBJ2-5, with D possibly matching TRBD2 (7 bases). CDR3 length equals 14 residues. The V gene's germline CDR1 is SSHAT and CDR2 FNYEAQ (reference sequence).

This chain uses TRBV9 with TRBJ2-3; perhaps TRBD2 as D (5 bases). Deletions cut 2 bases from V and 0 bases from J, with 10 bases between. In germline, CDR1 is SGDLS, CDR2 YYNGEE. The CDR3 sequence is 15 residues long. The CDR3 DNA sequence: TGTGCCAGCAGCGTGTTCGGGATTAGCACAGATACGCAGTATTTT. This sequence encodes CASSVFGISTDTQYF.